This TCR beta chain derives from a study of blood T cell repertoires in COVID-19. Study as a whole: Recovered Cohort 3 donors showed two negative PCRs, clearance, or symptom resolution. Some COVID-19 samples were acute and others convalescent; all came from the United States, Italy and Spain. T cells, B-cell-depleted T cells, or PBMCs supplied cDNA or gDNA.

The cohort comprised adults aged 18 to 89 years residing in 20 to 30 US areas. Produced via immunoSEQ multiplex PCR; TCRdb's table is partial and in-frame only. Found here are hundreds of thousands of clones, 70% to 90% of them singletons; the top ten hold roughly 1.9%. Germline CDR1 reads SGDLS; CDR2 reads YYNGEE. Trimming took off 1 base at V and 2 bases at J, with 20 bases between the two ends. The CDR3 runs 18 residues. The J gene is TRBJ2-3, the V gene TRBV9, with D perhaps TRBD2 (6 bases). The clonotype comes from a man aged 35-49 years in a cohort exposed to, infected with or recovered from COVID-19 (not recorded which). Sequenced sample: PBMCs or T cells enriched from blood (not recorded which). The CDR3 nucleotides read TGTGCCAGCAGCGTAAAGGGCACTACGGGAGTATCCACAGATACGCAGTATTTT. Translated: CASSVKGTTGVSTDTQYF.